These T cell receptor beta chains were read from a single sample in a study of blood T cell repertoires in COVID-19. Data came from immunoSEQ multiplex PCR; TCRdb stores just in-frame clones and leaves some out. The sample has under 250,000 clones, approximately 92% seen once. Sequenced sample: PBMCs or T cells enriched from blood (not recorded which). Receptors originate from a woman younger than 35 in a cohort exposed to, infected with or recovered from COVID-19 (not recorded which). CDR3s include the opening cysteine and the closing phenylalanine or tryptophan. The order of the fields is J gene, V gene, CDR3 protein.

>TRBJ1-2|TRBV3-1/TRBV3-2
CASSPLGQGGYGYTF
>TRBJ2-1|TRBV10-2
CASSPSGRPFLEQFF
>TRBJ2-7|TRBV9
CASSVAAGDEQYF
>TRBJ1-5|TRBV24-1
CATQRSGGRQPQHF
>TRBJ2-4|TRBV28
CASTEAGGGKNIQYF
>TRBJ1-4|TRBV4-1
CASSPWDTSTNEKLFF
>TRBJ2-7|TRBV7-3
CASSLAGGPIVPYEQYF
>TRBJ2-7|TRBV12-3/TRBV12-4
CASRPDRGRQYF
>TRBJ1-5|TRBV19
CASGGSYSNQPQHF
>TRBJ1-3|TRBV18
CASSPPWSQENTIYF
>TRBJ2-1|TRBV24-1
CATSATPGQGENFNEQFF
>TRBJ2-2|TRBV2
CASSEGQGAIGELFF
>TRBJ1-1|TRBV2
CASSRGRGRLGNTEAFF
>TRBJ2-7|TRBV2
CASSEVTVEQYF
>TRBJ1-6|TRBV21-1
CASVQGTDSPLHF
>TRBJ1-4|TRBV11-1
CASSAREIGEKLFF
>TRBJ1-2|TRBV12-3/TRBV12-4
CASGTFAGVGYTF
>TRBJ2-1|TRBV29-1
CSVAGGEQFF
>TRBJ2-5|TRBV27
CASSNKRLAGGRETQYF
>TRBJ1-2|TRBV24-1
CATNPGTDADLNYGYTF
>TRBJ1-2|TRBV7-8
CASSGTGVNGYTF
>TRBJ1-1|TRBV3-1/TRBV3-2
CASSQDRRGQAFF
>TRBJ2-1|TRBV29-1
CSFRDSPYNEQFF
>TRBJ2-7|TRBV11-3
CASSLEAGGPHEQYF
>TRBJ2-5|TRBV18
CASSPLAGAQETQYF
>TRBJ2-5|TRBV10-2
CASSGGGETQYF
>TRBJ2-2|TRBV2
CASRWTSGTTGELFF
>TRBJ2-7|TRBV28
CASSSGQGREQYF
>TRBJ1-1|TRBV19
CASSILGGSTEAFF
>TRBJ1-2|TRBV28
CASSSGQENYGYTF
>TRBJ1-5|TRBV19
CASSIIGAQQGPQHF
>TRBJ1-2|TRBV4-1
CASSHPDSSGYTF
>TRBJ1-5|TRBV2
CASSEGPNKPQHF
>TRBJ2-7|TRBV6-5
CASSTTGTGGGQQYF
>TRBJ1-1|TRBV12-5
CASGPPGLTEAFF
>TRBJ1-2|TRBV6-1
CASSELKGDGYTF
>TRBJ1-3|TRBV7-2
CASTQDRGKDTIYF
>TRBJ1-1|TRBV5-4
CASSRVQVSTEAFF
>TRBJ1-4|TRBV7-2
CASSPGTGVNEKLFF
>TRBJ1-6|TRBV5-1
CASSLRGPYNSPLHF
>TRBJ1-1|TRBV30
CAWSLGARAFF
>TRBJ1-3|TRBV4-2
CASSQETTGAGNTIYF
>TRBJ2-2|TRBV7-3
CASSLNSVNTGELFF
>TRBJ2-3|TRBV27
CASSLWTSSTDTQYF
>TRBJ2-7|TRBV5-1
CASSLGQGADEQYF
>TRBJ1-2|TRBV6-5
CASRPGTVYGYTF
>TRBJ2-7|TRBV5-8
CASSLPQTRPIYEQYF
>TRBJ1-1|TRBV7-2
CASSFDTNTEAFF
>TRBJ2-7|TRBV15
CATSSQFSYEQYF
>TRBJ1-2|TRBV6-5
CASRSWTADGYTF
>TRBJ1-2|TRBV5-1
CASSVRGQGASGYTF
>TRBJ1-2|TRBV6-5
CASRPGGIHNYGYTF
>TRBJ1-5|TRBV15
CATSRQTYSNQPQHF
>TRBJ1-5|TRBV29-1
CSVGSDNQPQHF
>TRBJ1-6|TRBV5-1
CASSLLGLLMDSPLHF
>TRBJ1-1|TRBV6-1
CASSEGWGRRGAFF
>TRBJ1-6|TRBV5-1
CASTPGGDTGSPLHF
>TRBJ2-2|TRBV18
CASSPPSGSDGELFF
>TRBJ1-1|TRBV18
CASSPREGASTEAFF
>TRBJ2-7|TRBV10-3
CAISGPGQGADEQYF